This record concerns one TCR beta chain sequence. The PCR ran on 60 Vbeta and 13 Jbeta primers. Profiling relied on immunoSEQ multiplex PCR, and the TCRdb table lists in-frame clones only, not all of them. The sample consists of 180,000 or so clones, over 65% of them appearing once. This CDR3 contains 15 residues. Germline-derived CDR1 and CDR2 are SNHLY and FYNNEI. The trim removed 6 bases at V and 4 bases at J, leaving 11 bases unmatched. This record comes from a study of cytomegalovirus exposure and HLA in healthy donors. The specimen sequenced was PBMCs. This chain links TRBV2 with TRBJ1-2; the match to TRBD1 covers 7 bases. The TCR was taken from a man younger than 35 in good health and CMV-seronegative. The CDR3 protein is CASRADRASGYGYTF. The CDR3 nucleotides read TGTGCCAGCAGAGCAGACAGGGCTTCAGGCTATGGCTACACCTTC.